Following are 8 T cell receptor beta chains from one sample sequenced in a study of Ad26.COV2.S vaccination and SARS-CoV-2 variants. Here immunoSEQ multiplex PCR was the method, and the copy in TCRdb shows in-frame clones only, minus some. Of 180,000 or so clones listed, roughly 89% are singletons. Sequenced material: peripheral blood, taken after recovery from COVID-19. The receptors here all came from a human donor who had recovered from COVID-19.

This clone was recorded only once. V gene TRBV7-2 combines with J gene TRBJ1-1; D is unresolved. In germline, CDR1 is SGHTA, CDR2 FQGNSA. Trimming removed 2 bases from V and 5 bases from J, with 12 bases in between. The CDR3 has 14 residues. The CDR3 DNA is TGTGCCAGCAGCTTAATGGGAAAGCTGACTGAAGCTTTCTTT. Amino acids: CASSLMGKLTEAFF. The complete variable domain, with remaining parts taken from reference TRBV7-2 and TRBJ1-1, reads GAGVSQSPSNKVTEKGKDVELRCDPISGHTALYWYRQSLGQGLEFLIYFQGNSAPDKSGLPSDRFSAERTGGSVSTLTIQRTQQEDSAVYLCASSLMGKLTEAFFGQGTRLTVV.

V usage is TRBV28 and J usage is TRBJ1-5, with D unresolved. The V and J ends lost 5 bases and 15 bases respectively, with 20 bases between them. The CDR3 sequence is 13 residues long. The germline V gene has CDR1 MDHEN and CDR2 SYDVKM. DNA for the CDR3: TGTGCCAGCAGTCTTCTCCCTAGAGATTCAGGGCATTTT. This translates into CASSLLPRDSGHF.

V gene TRBV6-5 combines with J gene TRBJ1-1; D unresolved. This CDR3 comprises 14 residues. The V end lost 7 bases, the J end lost 1 base, and 13 bases lay between the germline ends. CDR1 is MNHEY and CDR2 is SVGAGI in the germline V gene. The CDR3 region has the DNA TGTGCCAGCACCCCCGGCGGGCGGAACACTGAAGCTTTCTTT. It translates to CASTPGGRNTEAFF.

CDR3 loop: CAWSVLTAALNSPLHF. The CDR3 DNA sequence: TGTGCCTGGAGCGTACTGACAGCAGCCCTGAATTCACCCCTCCACTTT. The chain recombines TRBV30 with TRBJ1-6; D perhaps matches TRBD1 (5 bases). Looked up from germline, CDR1 is GTSNPN and CDR2 is SVGIG (reference sequence). Trimming removed 3 bases at V and 7 bases at J, with 19 bases between. The CDR3 is 16 residues long.

The chain is built from TRBV7-2 and TRBJ1-5; D is unresolved. Per germline, CDR1 SGHTA and CDR2 FQGNSA. This CDR3 region has 14 residues. The V end lost 1 base, the J end lost 7 bases, and 11 bases lay between the germline ends. This CDR3 reads CASSLGTLRQPQHF. The CDR3 nucleotides are TGTGCCAGCAGCTTAGGGACGTTACGGCAGCCCCAGCATTTT.

The chain employs TRBV2 and TRBJ2-4; D call uncertain. Germline lookup yields CDR1 SNHLY and CDR2 FYNNEI. CDR3 length: 15 residues. The V gene lost 7 bases and the J gene lost 1 base, with 14 bases spanning the gap. CDR3 region: CASKDRRAAKNIQYF. Written as DNA, the CDR3 is TGTGCCAGCAAGGACCGTCGGGCGGCCAAAAACATTCAGTACTTC.

CDR3 amino acids: CASSKGDRSYNEQFF. The CDR3 DNA is TGTGCCAGCAGCAAAGGGGACCGCTCCTACAATGAGCAGTTCTTC. The chain recombines TRBV11-3 with TRBJ2-1, with D perhaps assigned TRBD1 or TRBD2 (5 bases each). The CDR3 has 15 amino acids. The V gene lost 5 bases and the J gene lost 0 bases, with 11 bases spanning the gap. Germline V gene data show CDR1 as SGHNT and CDR2 as YENEEA.

As DNA, the CDR3 is TGTGCCAGCAGCCAAGACGGGCTCGACGAGCAGTACTTC. Residues: CASSQDGLDEQYF. The chain combines TRBV3-1 (or the pseudogene TRBV3-2) with TRBJ2-7; D remains ambiguous. The germline CDR1 and CDR2 sequences are LGHDT and YNNKEL (reference sequence). Trimming removed 0 bases at V and 5 bases at J, with 8 bases between. The length of the CDR3 is 13 residues.